These 20 T cell receptor beta chains originate from one sample sequenced in a study of Graves' ophthalmopathy and Graves' hyperthyroidism. From RNA, the CDR3 regions of TCR beta chains were amplified and sequenced. The workflow started with a first-round RT-PCR run with HTBI primers and then moved on to a second-round multiplex PCR. TCRdb re-derived calls from the multiplex PCR reads in MiXCR, one entry per CDR3 protein. The sample lists just over 600,000 distinct CDR3 sequences, 22% occurring once. Sequencing was performed on peripheral blood. The receptors were sampled from a woman aged 18-29 years with stable Graves' hyperthyroidism. Some clones in this sample may be carry-over from other donors' samples.

The table lists this clonotype with many counts. This rearrangement joins TRBV20-1 to TRBJ1-1; D not resolved. The V end lost 6 bases, the J end lost 0 bases, and 11 bases lay between the germline ends. From germline, CDR1 is DFQATT and CDR2 SNEGSKA (reference sequence). The CDR3 contains 13 residues. The chain's CDR3 is CSADTGLNTEAFF. For the CDR3, the DNA is TGCAGTGCCGACACTGGGTTGAACACTGAAGCTTTCTTT.

This clonotype was recorded a few times. The chain joins TRBV20-1 to TRBJ2-7; 7 bases align to TRBD1. Unmatched junction bases numbered 9, after V lost 6 bases and J lost 4 bases. The CDR3 runs to 13 residues. Germline CDR1 DFQATT, CDR2 SNEGSKA (reference sequence). CDR3 residues: CSALRQGGYEQYF. DNA for the CDR3: TGCAGTGCCCTAAGACAGGGCGGTTACGAGCAGTACTTC.

The chain links TRBV12-3 or TRBV12-4 to TRBJ2-7; D is uncertain. V lost 5 bases, J lost 2 bases, and 13 bases lay in between. CDR3 length: 14 amino acids. The CDR3 protein is CASSRAGPTYEQYF. CDR3 nucleotides: TGTGCCAGCAGTCGAGCAGGCCCCACCTACGAGCAGTACTTC.

The chain carries TRBV12-3 or TRBV12-4 and TRBJ1-6; D might be TRBD1 (6 bases). There are 17 residues in the CDR3. V was pared by 5 bases and J by 1 base, with 15 bases between. CDR3 loop: CASSPTGLGSYNSPLHF. The CDR3 DNA sequence: TGTGCCAGCAGTCCCACAGGGTTAGGATCCTATAATTCACCCCTCCACTTT.

This clonotype was observed at least ten times. The chain is built from TRBV6-1 and TRBJ1-1; no clear D. CDR1 and CDR2 (germline): MNHNS, SASEGT. The CDR3 spans 14 residues. With 8 bases removed from V and 0 bases from J, the gap between germline ends came to 13 bases. The CDR3 region has the DNA TGTGCCAGCCGGACTCGGAGCCTGAACACTGAAGCTTTCTTT. Amino acids: CASRTRSLNTEAFF.

This clonotype was observed many times. The V and J genes are TRBV20-1 and TRBJ2-7; D may be TRBD1 (6 bases). There are 13 residues in the CDR3. V lost 6 bases and J 0 bases, leaving 12 bases between the germline ends. Germline V gives CDR1 DFQATT, CDR2 SNEGSKA (reference sequence). The CDR3 region is CSAPPDSSYEQYF. For the CDR3, the DNA is TGCAGTGCACCACCGGACAGCTCCTACGAGCAGTACTTC.

The sample holds many counts of this clonotype. Here the CDR3 reads CASSLEYDEQYF. The CDR3 coding sequence is TGTGCCAGCAGCTTAGAATACGACGAGCAGTACTTC. This chain joins TRBV7-9 and TRBJ2-7; no clear D. Germline values: CDR1 SEHNR, CDR2 FQNEAQ (reference sequence). V was pared by 1 base and J by 5 bases, with 6 bases between. This CDR3 spans 12 amino acids.

The V and J genes are TRBV3-1 and TRBJ2-5; D possibly matches TRBD1 or TRBD2 (5 bases each). From germline, CDR1 is LGHDT and CDR2 YNNKEL (reference sequence). V was shortened by 1 base and J by 0 bases, with 6 bases between the two germline ends. The CDR3 extends over 14 amino acids. CDR3 residues: CASSQVGDQETQYF. CDR3 sequence (DNA): TGTGCCAGCAGCCAAGTGGGGGACCAAGAGACCCAGTACTTC.

The chain recombines TRBV12-3 or TRBV12-4 with TRBJ2-6; D is ambiguous. The V end lost 1 base, the J end lost 0 bases, and 10 bases lay between the germline ends. The CDR3 length is 17 residues. The CDR3 DNA is TGTGCCAGCAGTTTAGGTGACCGCCGCTCTGGGGCCAACGTCCTGACTTTC. It specifies CASSLGDRRSGANVLTF.

This clonotype has at least ten counts. The chain combines TRBV7-9 with TRBJ2-5; TRBD2 aligns across 10 bases. V shed 2 bases and J 6 bases; nucleotides not matched to a gene: 12. CDR1 is SEHNR, CDR2 FQNEAQ, per germline (reference sequence). This CDR3 region has 17 residues. In nucleotides, the CDR3 is TGTGCCAGCAGCTTACCTAGCGGGGGTCTCATCAGGAAGACCCAGTACTTC. Translated, it gives CASSLPSGGLIRKTQYF.

This chain joins TRBV5-8 and TRBJ1-2, with 9 nucleotides matching TRBD1. Germline values: CDR1 SGHTS, CDR2 YDEGEE. The CDR3 has 14 residues. V dropped 6 bases and J dropped 8; count of bases not matched to a gene: 11. For the CDR3, the DNA is TGTGCCAGCAACCCCGGACAGGGGCTTTGGGGCTACACCTTC. This translates into CASNPGQGLWGYTF.

This clonotype was counted ten times or more. V and J are TRBV6-1 and TRBJ1-6; the D is unclear. This CDR3 is 11 amino acids long. Germline V lookup: CDR1 MNHNS, CDR2 SASEGT. Between the trimmed V and J ends, which lost 5 bases and 8 bases, there was a span of 4 bases. DNA for the CDR3: TGTGCCAGCAGTTACCATTCACCCCTCCACTTT. Protein product: CASSYHSPLHF.

This clonotype was counted many times. The genes are TRBV28 and TRBJ2-2; D gene uncertain. The CDR3 runs 13 residues. The germline V gene encodes CDR1 MDHEN and CDR2 SYDVKM. Trimming stripped 8 bases from V and 5 bases from J, with 12 bases between. The CDR3 coding sequence is TGTGCCAGCGGTAACATTAGAACCGGGGAGCTGTTTTTT. Protein sequence: CASGNIRTGELFF.

The rearrangement links TRBV11-2 to TRBJ2-2; TRBD2 agrees at 15 bases. Germline-derived CDR1 and CDR2 are SGHAT and FQNNGV. Unmatched junction bases numbered 6, after V lost 4 bases and J lost 9 bases. The length of the CDR3 is 16 residues. CDR3 residues: CASSSGLAGGFRELFF. CDR3 DNA sequence: TGTGCCAGCAGCTCCGGACTAGCGGGGGGGTTCCGGGAGCTGTTTTTT.

The chain carries TRBV10-3 and TRBJ1-1, with 9 bases matching TRBD1. After removal of 4 bases from V and 3 bases from J, the junction contained 6 bases not matched to a gene. Germline loops: CDR1 ENHRY, CDR2 SYGVKD. CDR3 length equals 15 residues. CDR3 loop: CAISAIQGAYTEAFF. DNA of the CDR3: TGTGCCATCAGTGCGATACAGGGGGCTTACACTGAAGCTTTCTTT.

The table lists this clonotype with a count of one. The chain combines TRBV10-3 with TRBJ1-1; 7 bases map to TRBD1. The germline gives CDR1 ENHRY, CDR2 SYGVKD. Trimming took 10 bases from V and 2 from J; bases not matched to a gene: 13. The CDR3 has 15 amino acids. The CDR3 protein is CATNSREGANTEAFF. For the CDR3, the DNA is TGTGCCACCAACTCTAGGGAGGGGGCCAACACTGAAGCTTTCTTT.

This clonotype was picked up a small number of times. This chain joins TRBV6-1 and TRBJ2-1; D possibly corresponds to TRBD1 (6 bases). Germline V CDR1 and CDR2: MNHNS, SASEGT. The V end lost 7 bases, the J end lost 10 bases, and 11 bases lay between the germline ends. The CDR3 extends over 11 amino acids. CDR3 DNA sequence: TGTGCCAGCACTCAGGGGCTGGAGCAGTTCTTC. Translation gives CASTQGLEQFF.

This clonotype appeared a few times. A much larger clone lies one base from this, so it may be a read error. The rearrangement joins TRBV7-2 to TRBJ2-7; the D is unclear. There are 13 residues in the CDR3. V was cut by 3 bases and J by 3 bases, with 9 bases left in between. Germline V gene lookup returns CDR1 SGHTA and CDR2 FQGNSA. The CDR3 DNA follows: TGTGCCAGCAGCTTTCGGAACGACTACGAGCAGTACTTC. This sequence encodes CASSFRNDYEQYF.

This clonotype turned up a few times. The chain combines TRBV30 with TRBJ2-6; tentative D call: TRBD1 (6 bases). The CDR3 contains 17 residues. V was cut by 2 bases and J by 2 bases, with 16 bases left in between. Germline V CDR1 and CDR2: GTSNPN, SVGIG (reference sequence). CDR3 in DNA: TGTGCCTGGAGTTCTATCCCCTCAGGGGCTGGGGCCAACGTCCTGACTTTC. Amino acids: CAWSSIPSGAGANVLTF.

At least ten counts were recorded for this clonotype. The chain carries TRBV12-3 or TRBV12-4 and TRBJ1-1, with 12 nucleotides matching TRBD1. CDR3 length equals 16 residues. The trim removed 6 bases at V and 1 base at J, leaving 6 bases unmatched. The DNA for the CDR3 is TGTGCCAGCAGACTCGGGACAGGGGGCGCGAACACTGAAGCTTTCTTT. This translates into CASRLGTGGANTEAFF.